Presented here are 5 T cell receptor beta chains from one specimen sequenced in a study of tumor and adjacent non-tumor tissue in lung cancer. Three rounds of nested PCR, following a modified ARM-PCR protocol, produced the TCRbeta library. TCRdb analysed the multiplex PCR reads with MiXCR anew, one entry per CDR3 protein. This sample has about 90,000 distinct CDR3 sequences; more than 75% occur once, and the top ten carry about a fifth. No cell sorting was done before RNA was extracted from the tissue. This non-tumor lung sample came from over 3 cm beyond the tumor edge. Sequencing used distant non-tumor lung tissue. The receptor set was obtained from a woman aged 50 to 65 with non-small cell lung cancer.

Comment on this clonotype: Relative to the germline gene, one junction end is altered; a read error may explain this. The chain links TRBV11-2 to TRBJ2-3, with 7 bases that match TRBD1. Germline-derived CDR1 and CDR2 are SGHAT and FQNNGV. The CDR3 is 15 amino acids. CDR3 nucleotide sequence: TGTGCCTGTAGCCATGACAGGGCTAGCACAGAAACGCAGTATTTT. It specifies CACSHDRASTETQYF.

This rearrangement joins TRBV6-5 to TRBJ2-1; the match to TRBD2 covers 7 bases. The DNA end favors TRBJ2-7, so the J call may be wrong. The CDR3 has 16 residues. CDR1 is MNHEY, CDR2 SVGAGI, per germline. The CDR3 DNA is TGTGCCAGCAGTTTTAAAGTCCTAGCGGAAGCTAATGAGCAGTACTTC. It is translated as CASSFKVLAEANEQYF.

The chain recombines TRBV11-2 with TRBJ2-1; 9 bases match TRBD2. The CDR3 runs to 18 residues. J lost 6 bases, V lost 3 bases, and 15 bases had no gene match. Germline lookup yields CDR1 SGHAT and CDR2 FQNNGV. As DNA, the CDR3 is TGTGCCAGCAGCTTGGGGACTAGCTCGGATGGTGGACTCAATGAGCAGTTCTTC. Its protein product is CASSLGTSSDGGLNEQFF.

This clonotype has at least ten counts. The V gene is TRBV5-1, the J gene TRBJ2-5; D is ambiguous. Trimming took 0 bases from V and 5 from J, leaving 11 bases between them. The germline gives CDR1 SGHRS, CDR2 YFSETQ. This CDR3 contains 14 residues. The CDR3 DNA sequence: TGCGCCAGCAGCTTGGTGAAGGGAACGGAGACCCAGTACTTC. Its translation is CASSLVKGTETQYF. Full variable domain (rest looked up from reference TRBV5-1 and TRBJ2-5): KAGVTQTPRYLIKTRGQQVTLSCSPISGHRSVSWYQQTPGQGLQFLFEYFSETQRNKGNFPGRFSGRQFSNSRSEMNVSTLELGDSALYLCASSLVKGTETQYFGPGTRLLVL.

For this clonotype: Germline is not matched at one junction end, which may reflect a read error. V gene TRBV12-3 or TRBV12-4 combines with J gene TRBJ2-1; no definite D call. The CDR3 runs to 12 residues. The CDR3, as DNA: TGTGCCATCAGTTTAATGGGCAATGAGCAGTCCTTC. Translating gives CAISLMGNEQSF.